A selection of T cell receptor beta chains follows, all from one sample in a study of blood T cell repertoires in COVID-19. The table came from immunoSEQ multiplex PCR; TCRdb's copy has only in-frame clones and leaves some out. The table lists around 200,000 clones, around four fifths of them singletons, with roughly 15% in the top ten. Specimen: peripheral blood. The origin of the receptors is a woman aged 70-85 years with COVID-19, enrolled during active disease. The CDR3 runs from the conserved cysteine through the conserved F or W. The order of the fields is D gene, V gene, clone size, J gene, CDR3 DNA, CDR3 protein. D genes are given only for firm matches. The listing skips clone size in some rows; elsewhere it reads once, few, many or a size class.

TRBD2	TRBV14	once	TRBJ2-7	TGTGCCAGCAGCCAACTACTAGCGGGCGCGCAGTACTTC	CASSQLLAGAQYF
TRBD1	TRBV24-1	.	TRBJ2-7	TGTGCCACCAGTGATCCGGGACAGGGCTACGAGCAGTACTTC	CATSDPGQGYEQYF
TRBD1	TRBV28	.	TRBJ1-5	TGTGCCAGCAACTCGGGACAGGGGGTTCAGCCCCAGCATTTT	CASNSGQGVQPQHF
TRBD1	TRBV5-8	.	TRBJ1-5	TGTGCCAGCAGCTCCCGGACAGGGGTAGGACAGCCCCAGCATTTT	CASSSRTGVGQPQHF
TRBD2	TRBV4-1	.	TRBJ2-1	TGCGCCAGCAGCCAAGTGGACGGGGGGGCGATATCCTACAATGAGCAGTTCTTC	CASSQVDGGAISYNEQFF
TRBD1	TRBV27	.	TRBJ1-2	TGTGCCAGCAGGCCAACGACAGGGGCCTATGGCTACACCTTC	CASRPTTGAYGYTF
TRBD1	TRBV2	.	TRBJ1-2	TGTGCCAGCAGTGTAGAGAGGGGGCTTAACTATGGCTACACCTTC	CASSVERGLNYGYTF
TRBD2	TRBV7-8	few	TRBJ2-2	TGTGCCAGCAGCCGAGGGGTAGCGGGAGTACGGACCGGGGAGCTGTTTTTT	CASSRGVAGVRTGELFF
TRBD1	TRBV5-1	few	TRBJ1-6	TGCGCCAGCAGCCCGGACAGGGGGCGAAATTCACCCCTCCACTTT	CASSPDRGRNSPLHF
.	TRBV5-1	.	TRBJ2-4	TGCGCCAGCAGCTTGGAGGGGCAGAACATTCAGTACTTC	CASSLEGQNIQYF
.	TRBV28	many	TRBJ1-3	TGTGCCAGCAGTTCCTACAGCCTCTCCTCTGGAAACACCATATATTTT	CASSSYSLSSGNTIYF
TRBD1	TRBV19	.	TRBJ2-1	TGTGCCAGTAGTAGGCCGGGGACAGGGTACAATGAGCAGTTCTTC	CASSRPGTGYNEQFF
TRBD1	TRBV5-1	.	TRBJ1-2	TGCGCCAGCAGCTTCTTAGAAAAAGGGGGCGTCCGGTTGCATGGCTACACCTTC	CASSFLEKGGVRLHGYTF
.	TRBV20-1	.	TRBJ2-2	TGCAGTGCTAGTGGTAGGAACACCGGGGAGCTGTTTTTT	CSASGRNTGELFF
.	TRBV9	.	TRBJ1-2	TGTGCCAGCAGCCCCAGTCCGGGACTGGACTATGGCTACACCTTC	CASSPSPGLDYGYTF
.	TRBV18	.	TRBJ1-3	TGTGCCAGCTCACCACAAGGACAGATTGGAAACACCATATATTTT	CASSPQGQIGNTIYF
TRBD2	TRBV30	.	TRBJ2-3	TGTGCCTGGACTAAACTAGCGACTAGCACAGATACGCAGTATTTT	CAWTKLATSTDTQYF
TRBD1	TRBV6-7	.	TRBJ1-1	TGTGCCAGCAGTAGGACAGGGGAAGGGGGCTCCACTGAAGCTTTCTTT	CASSRTGEGGSTEAFF
.	TRBV15	once	TRBJ2-1	TGTGCCACCAGCAGAGTGGAAGGTAGCGAGCAGTTCTTC	CATSRVEGSEQFF
TRBD1	TRBV10-3	.	TRBJ1-6	TGTGCCATCAGGAACCAGGGGGCTAATTCACCCCTCCACTTT	CAIRNQGANSPLHF
.	TRBV27	once	TRBJ2-2	TGTGCCAGCAGTCACACAGGGTTCACCGGGGAGCTGTTTTTT	CASSHTGFTGELFF
TRBD1	TRBV11-2	.	TRBJ2-7	TGTGCCAGCAGCTTTCCCAGGGACAGGGTCGACGAGCAGTACTTC	CASSFPRDRVDEQYF
.	TRBV5-8	.	TRBJ2-2	TGTGCCAGCAGTCTCTTTACGGGAAACTATAACACCGGGGAGCTGTTTTTT	CASSLFTGNYNTGELFF
.	TRBV5-1	.	TRBJ1-5	TGCGCCAGCATTAGTCTCCGGGGGAATCAGCCCCAGCATTTT	CASISLRGNQPQHF
.	TRBV19	.	TRBJ1-2	TGTGCCAGTAGTATAACCAGGGACTATGGCTACACCTTC	CASSITRDYGYTF
TRBD1	TRBV18	.	TRBJ1-2	TGTGCCAGCTCACCACCTGGGACAGGGGTAGACTATGGCTACACCTTC	CASSPPGTGVDYGYTF
.	TRBV10-3	.	TRBJ1-2	TGTGCCACCAAGACTCAGGGTTACTATGGCTACACCTTC	CATKTQGYYGYTF
TRBD2	TRBV27	.	TRBJ2-2	TGTGCCAGCAGTTTAACCCCCCACGGGGGCGGGGGGACCGGGGAGCTGTTTTTT	CASSLTPHGGGGTGELFF
TRBD2	TRBV5-1	.	TRBJ2-7	TGCGCCAGCAGCTTGCGGGGGGACGAGCAGTACTTC	CASSLRGDEQYF
TRBD1	TRBV2	.	TRBJ1-2	TGTGCCAGCAGACGGACAGGCCCGTTGGCGGGCTACACCTTC	CASRRTGPLAGYTF
.	TRBV18	.	TRBJ1-1	TGTGCCAGCTCACCACCTGGGGGCAAAGCTTTCTTT	CASSPPGGKAFF
.	TRBV19	.	TRBJ2-5	TGTGCCAGTAGCCCCGAGGGCCGGGAGACCCAGTACTTC	CASSPEGRETQYF
TRBD2	TRBV9	.	TRBJ2-5	TGTGCCAGCAGCCCTCGGACTAGCGGAGACGCCCAGTACTTC	CASSPRTSGDAQYF
TRBD1	TRBV18	.	TRBJ2-7	TGTGCCAGCTTGGGACAGTCCTACGAGCAGTACTTC	CASLGQSYEQYF
TRBD2	TRBV9	once	TRBJ2-1	TGTGCCAGCAGCCCCACCGGACTAGTCTACAATGAGCAGTTCTTC	CASSPTGLVYNEQFF
.	TRBV15	few	TRBJ1-1	TGTGCCACCAGCCAGGGGCGGAACACTGAAGCTTTCTTT	CATSQGRNTEAFF
.	TRBV30	few	TRBJ1-5	TGTGCCTGGAGTGTACTGGGGGGTGGGGATCAGCCCCAGCATTTT	CAWSVLGGGDQPQHF
TRBD1	TRBV10-3	once	TRBJ1-2	TGTGCCATCAGGGACAGGGATTTCTACACCTTC	CAIRDRDFYTF
.	TRBV4-1	.	TRBJ2-3	TGCGCCAGCAGCCAAGATAGGGTGGGACTTAGCACAGATACGCAGTATTTT	CASSQDRVGLSTDTQYF
TRBD2	TRBV5-1	.	TRBJ2-1	TGCGCCAGCAGCTTAAAGCGGGGTCGCTCCTACAATGAGCAGTTCTTC	CASSLKRGRSYNEQFF
.	TRBV19	.	TRBJ1-5	TGTGCCAGTACAACCGGTGTGAGCAATCAGCCCCAGCATTTT	CASTTGVSNQPQHF
TRBD1	TRBV6-5	once	TRBJ1-2	TGTGCCAGCGGGGTAGGGGGCAAAGGCTACACCTTC	CASGVGGKGYTF
.	TRBV15	.	TRBJ1-1	TGTGCCACCCGGGGACTTAATAACGAGGGGAACACTGAAGCTTTCTTT	CATRGLNNEGNTEAFF
TRBD1	TRBV5-6	.	TRBJ1-5	TGTGCCAGCAGCTTCGGACAGGGGGCCGGGCAGCCCCAGCATTTT	CASSFGQGAGQPQHF
TRBD1	TRBV19	once	TRBJ1-2	TGTGCCAGTAGTGAAAACAGGGGAAACTATGGCTACACCTTC	CASSENRGNYGYTF
TRBD2	TRBV5-4	.	TRBJ2-5	TGTGCCAGCAGTTCCGGGACTAGCGGCCAAGAGACCCAGTACTTC	CASSSGTSGQETQYF
.	TRBV29-1	.	TRBJ2-3	TGCAGCGTTGGACCCGGCGGGACTTCCACAGATACGCAGTATTTT	CSVGPGGTSTDTQYF
.	TRBV9	.	TRBJ2-3	TGTGCCAGCAGCGTACGGGATGATACGCAGTATTTT	CASSVRDDTQYF
.	TRBV27	few	TRBJ2-2	TGTGCCAGCAGTTTCTCGCCCCACCCCGGGAACACCGGGGAGCTGTTTTTT	CASSFSPHPGNTGELFF
.	TRBV30	.	TRBJ1-1	TGTGCCTGGAGTGCCCCTTCCAGAGGAGACACTGAAGCTTTCTTT	CAWSAPSRGDTEAFF
.	TRBV30	once	TRBJ1-2	TGTGCCTGGAGTCGAGATCTCTATGGCTACACCTTC	CAWSRDLYGYTF
TRBD1	TRBV6-5	.	TRBJ1-2	TGTGCCAGCAAACCTGGGGCAGGGGGAAACTATGGCTACACCTTC	CASKPGAGGNYGYTF
TRBD2	TRBV11-2	.	TRBJ2-7	TGTGCCAGCAGCAAGGGACTAGCGGAGGACTACGAGCAGTACTTC	CASSKGLAEDYEQYF
TRBD1	TRBV6-6	once	TRBJ1-1	TGTGCCGTCATATTACAGGGGGGCACTGAAGCTTTCTTT	CAVILQGGTEAFF
.	TRBV29-1	.	TRBJ2-3	TGCAGCGTTGGGGGCCCGGGAGATACGCAGTATTTT	CSVGGPGDTQYF
.	TRBV19	.	TRBJ2-2	TGTGCCAGTAGTCGGCAGGGCGACACCGGGGAGCTGTTTTTT	CASSRQGDTGELFF
.	TRBV28	many	TRBJ1-2	TGTGCCAGCAGTACTACTAACTATGGCTACACCTTC	CASSTTNYGYTF
.	TRBV18	.	TRBJ2-5	TGTGCCAGCTCACGGGGCAGCCAAGAGACCCAGTACTTC	CASSRGSQETQYF
.	TRBV3-1/TRBV3-2	.	TRBJ1-5	TGTGCCAGCAGCCAAGATCGGAGCAATCAGCCCCAGCATTTT	CASSQDRSNQPQHF
TRBD1	TRBV20-1	.	TRBJ1-1	TGCAGTGCTAGATACGGACAGGTAGCTTTCTTT	CSARYGQVAFF